This T cell receptor beta chain is drawn from a study of response to subunit inactivated influenza vaccine. As for this clonotype: Antigen specificity is unknown.

Regarding the study as a whole: Authors suggested each seasonal flu vaccination may recruit only limited numbers of new T cells.

TCRdb called the RT-PCR reads again in MiXCR, with one record for every CDR3 protein. The table includes a few hundred thousand distinct CDR3 sequences, about 10% detected once. Trimming stripped 1 base from V and 2 bases from J, with 18 bases between. This CDR3 is built from 19 residues. Germline V CDR1 and CDR2: LGHNA, YNFKEQ. The starting material was PBMCs from blood, obtained 35 to 45 days after vaccination. The V gene is TRBV4-2, the J gene TRBJ2-6, with unresolved D. The TCR originated in a man aged 45-60 years who received an inactivated influenza vaccine. CDR3 protein: CASSQANMRQGTGANVLTF. Here the CDR3 DNA reads TGTGCCAGCAGCCAAGCGAACATGAGGCAAGGAACTGGGGCCAACGTCCTGACTTTC.